These T cell receptor beta chains were read from a single sample in a study of blood T cell repertoires in COVID-19. Here immunoSEQ multiplex PCR was the method, and the copy in TCRdb shows in-frame clones only, minus some. The sample includes about 370,000 clones, around 87% of them seen just once. The sample consisted of PBMCs or T cells enriched from blood (not recorded which). The receptors stem from a young man who had recovered from COVID-19. Each CDR3 is given with its conserved first and last residue. Fields, in order: D gene, V gene, J gene, clone size, CDR3 protein, CDR3 DNA. The D gene is left open where the match is weak. Part of the rows lack a size; the others show once, few, many or a class for expanded clones.

.	TRBV7-9	TRBJ2-3	.	CASTAGRIDTQYF	TGTGCCAGCACCGCGGGACGAATAGATACGCAGTATTTT
.	TRBV19	TRBJ1-5	.	CASSIRGAILNQPQHF	TGTGCCAGTAGTATCCGCGGGGCAATCCTTAATCAGCCCCAGCATTTT
.	TRBV24-1	TRBJ1-2	.	CATSDSYNYGYTF	TGTGCCACCAGTGACTCTTATAACTATGGCTACACCTTC
TRBD1	TRBV18	TRBJ1-1	.	CASSQASGQGVNTEAFF	TGTGCCAGCTCACAGGCGTCCGGACAGGGGGTGAACACTGAAGCTTTCTTT
TRBD1	TRBV7-3	TRBJ1-1	.	CASSSAGTGVPFF	TGTGCCAGCAGCTCGGCCGGGACAGGGGTTCCTTTCTTT
.	TRBV4-1	TRBJ2-1	few	CASSSDSSYNEQFF	TGCGCCAGCAGTTCCGACAGCTCCTACAATGAGCAGTTCTTC
.	TRBV9	TRBJ1-5	.	CASTLGGRDQPQHF	TGTGCCAGCACCCTGGGGGGGCGCGATCAGCCCCAGCATTTT
TRBD1	TRBV7-9	TRBJ2-4	.	CASSLTDRFKNIQYF	TGTGCCAGCAGCTTAACGGACAGGTTCAAAAACATTCAGTACTTC
TRBD1	TRBV7-2	TRBJ1-2	.	CASSQGQGGGYTF	TGTGCCAGCAGTCAAGGACAGGGGGGAGGCTACACCTTC
.	TRBV6-2/TRBV6-3	TRBJ2-5	.	CASSYSGSVETQYF	TGTGCCAGCAGTTACTCGGGTAGCGTGGAGACCCAGTACTTC
TRBD2	TRBV5-1	TRBJ2-1	.	CASSVGDREGLAGNNEQFF	TGCGCCAGCAGCGTGGGGGACAGGGAAGGACTAGCGGGAAACAATGAGCAGTTCTTC
TRBD1	TRBV28	TRBJ1-5	.	CASEVGISGTGGNQPQHF	TGTGCCAGCGAAGTGGGGATCTCCGGGACAGGCGGAAATCAGCCCCAGCATTTT
.	TRBV5-1	TRBJ1-2	.	CASSPPRGSNYGYTF	TGCGCCAGCAGCCCACCCAGGGGCTCTAACTATGGCTACACCTTC
.	TRBV6-5	TRBJ1-6	.	CASSSTGDSPLHF	TGTGCCAGCAGTTCCACCGGTGATTCACCCCTCCACTTT
.	TRBV5-1	TRBJ1-5	.	CASKAGALSNQPQHF	TGCGCCAGCAAAGCGGGGGCCTTAAGCAATCAGCCCCAGCATTTT
.	TRBV3-1/TRBV3-2	TRBJ1-5	.	CASSQERGPQHF	TGTGCCAGCAGCCAAGAAAGGGGGCCCCAGCATTTT
.	TRBV30	TRBJ2-5	.	CAWSAGYRETQYF	TGTGCCTGGAGTGCGGGATACAGAGAGACCCAGTACTTC
.	TRBV18	TRBJ1-4	.	CASSPPGSTVYEKLFF	TGTGCCAGCTCACCACCAGGATCGACAGTTTATGAAAAACTGTTTTTT
TRBD1	TRBV25-1	TRBJ2-5	.	CASSPREGTGGQETQYF	TGTGCCAGCAGTCCCCGGGAGGGGACAGGGGGCCAAGAGACCCAGTACTTC
TRBD1	TRBV27	TRBJ1-6	few	CASSLRGTGYADSPLHF	TGTGCCAGCAGTTTAAGAGGGACAGGGTACGCCGATTCACCCCTCCACTTT
TRBD1	TRBV6-1	TRBJ1-1	once	CASSDQGAADTEAFF	TGTGCCAGCAGTGACCAGGGGGCAGCGGACACTGAAGCTTTCTTT
.	TRBV14	TRBJ2-1	.	CASSQDHRGNEQFF	TGTGCCAGCAGCCAAGATCATCGGGGCAATGAGCAGTTCTTC
.	TRBV29-1	TRBJ2-1	.	CSVEGRGYNEQFF	TGCAGCGTTGAGGGCAGGGGATACAATGAGCAGTTCTTC
.	TRBV21-1	TRBJ2-7	.	CASSVVRLLWREQYF	TGTGCCAGCAGCGTAGTTAGACTCCTGTGGCGGGAGCAGTACTTC
.	TRBV27	TRBJ1-6	.	CASSSPRGSYNSPLHF	TGTGCCAGCAGTTCTCCTAGGGGCTCCTATAATTCACCCCTCCACTTT
TRBD1	TRBV12-5	TRBJ1-2	.	CASGLVLGTGNGYTF	TGTGCTAGTGGTTTGGTACTCGGGACAGGGAATGGCTACACCTTC
.	TRBV7-2	TRBJ1-5	.	CASSLERAGLNQPQHF	TGTGCCAGCAGCTTAGAGCGGGCAGGTCTCAATCAGCCCCAGCATTTT
TRBD2	TRBV15	TRBJ2-3	.	CATSRGGAGGSTDTQYF	TGTGCCACCAGCAGAGGCGGTGCGGGGGGGAGCACAGATACGCAGTATTTT
TRBD2	TRBV6-5	TRBJ2-1	.	CASSYTLAGGYNEQFF	TGTGCCAGCAGTTACACACTAGCGGGAGGGTACAATGAGCAGTTCTTC
.	TRBV18	TRBJ2-3	.	CASSPGGASQYF	TGTGCCAGCTCACCAGGGGGGGCCTCGCAGTATTTT
TRBD1	TRBV2	TRBJ2-1	.	CASSTDRASYNEQFF	TGTGCCAGCAGTACGGACAGGGCTTCCTACAATGAGCAGTTCTTC
.	TRBV19	TRBJ1-5	.	CASSYESGDQPQHF	TGTGCCAGCAGTTATGAATCAGGGGATCAGCCCCAGCATTTT
TRBD2	TRBV6-6	TRBJ2-3	.	CASSPREAVGWNTDTQYF	TGTGCCAGCAGTCCTCGGGAGGCGGTGGGATGGAACACAGATACGCAGTATTTT
TRBD1	TRBV18	TRBJ1-2	.	CASSPDGQGIMDYGYTF	TGTGCCAGCTCACCCGACGGACAGGGGATTATGGACTATGGCTACACCTTC
TRBD1	TRBV5-5	TRBJ1-6	.	CASSLAQGTEISPLHF	TGTGCCAGCAGCTTGGCCCAGGGGACAGAGATTTCACCCCTCCACTTT
.	TRBV27	TRBJ2-2	.	CASSPKDSANTGELFF	TGTGCCAGCAGTCCAAAAGACAGTGCGAACACCGGGGAGCTGTTTTTT
TRBD1	TRBV7-6	TRBJ2-5	.	CASSLRQGAETQYF	TGTGCCAGCAGCCTAAGACAGGGTGCAGAGACCCAGTACTTC
.	TRBV27	TRBJ1-1	.	CASSFLVRGLWVAFF	TGTGCCAGCAGTTTTCTAGTAAGAGGCCTGTGGGTAGCTTTCTTT
TRBD2	TRBV30	TRBJ2-1	once	CAWISGTSLYNEQFF	TGTGCCTGGATCAGCGGGACTAGCCTTTACAATGAGCAGTTCTTC
TRBD1	TRBV3-1/TRBV3-2	TRBJ2-3	.	CASRKQGRGTDTQYF	TGTGCCAGCAGAAAACAGGGGCGCGGTACAGATACGCAGTATTTT
.	TRBV12-3/TRBV12-4	TRBJ1-5	.	CASSLYSNQPQHF	TGTGCCAGCAGTTTGTATAGCAATCAGCCCCAGCATTTT
TRBD2	TRBV27	TRBJ2-1	.	CASSLPTSGRGNEQFF	TGTGCCAGCAGTCTCCCGACTAGCGGGAGAGGCAATGAGCAGTTCTTC
TRBD1	TRBV5-1	TRBJ1-6	.	CASSSGTGSSYNSPLHF	TGCGCCAGCAGCTCAGGGACAGGGAGCTCCTATAATTCACCCCTCCACTTT
TRBD1	TRBV28	TRBJ2-1	few	CASSFASGQGRFF	TGTGCCAGCAGTTTTGCATCAGGACAGGGACGGTTCTTC
.	TRBV6-2/TRBV6-3	TRBJ2-1	.	CASSYSRMSGPYNEQFF	TGTGCCAGCAGTTACTCGAGGATGTCCGGCCCCTACAATGAGCAGTTCTTC
.	TRBV10-3	TRBJ2-7	once	CAISNREGNEQYF	TGTGCCATCAGTAACAGGGAGGGAAACGAGCAGTACTTC
TRBD1	TRBV15	TRBJ1-2	few	CATSRKRQGGGGGYTF	TGTGCCACCAGCAGAAAGCGACAGGGAGGCGGTGGTGGCTACACCTTC
.	TRBV9	TRBJ1-3	few	CASSVTGSGNTIYF	TGTGCCAGCAGCGTAACCGGCTCTGGAAACACCATATATTTT
.	TRBV28	TRBJ2-7	.	CASSLLSYEQYF	TGTGCCAGCAGTCTCCTTTCCTACGAGCAGTACTTC
TRBD2	TRBV3-1/TRBV3-2	TRBJ2-5	few	CASSQQAGGPQETQYF	TGTGCCAGCAGCCAACAAGCGGGGGGGCCGCAAGAGACCCAGTACTTC
.	TRBV14	TRBJ2-2	.	CASSSLRGAYLPGELFF	TGTGCCAGCAGCTCCCTGCGGGGCGCTTATCTTCCCGGGGAGCTGTTTTTT